In this sample, the clone carrying this T cell receptor beta chain turned up once. Its antigen is unidentified. Time point in this sample: week 35, safety follow-up. In the vaccine, a single dose held 300 ug of the mutant IDH1 20-mer peptide, along with topical imiquimod. In weeks 1, 3, 5, 7, 11, 15, 19 and 23, patients were immunized, eight times in all. The entry originates in a study of a mutant IDH1 vaccine in newly diagnosed glioma. For the study at large: The sex distribution of treated patients was 62.5% male and about 40% female, with a mean age of around 40 years. Week 35 brought visit V12, which was followed by visit V13 at week 47.

Trimming left V 5 bases short and J 3 bases short, with 5 bases between. CDR1 and CDR2 (germline): SGHAT, FQNNGV. This CDR3 contains 11 residues. TCRdb keeps only in-frame clones here, not all; method: immunoSEQ multiplex PCR. The data hold around 60,000 clones, with 84% observed a single time. Sequenced material: PBMCs, taken from a glioma patient whose treatment included an IDH1 peptide vaccine. The sequence was collected from a man aged 25-45 years with glioma. This sequence joins TRBV11-2 and TRBJ2-7; D remains unclear. Written as DNA, the CDR3 is TGTGCCAGCAGCAAATACTACGAGCAGTACTTC. Protein product: CASSKYYEQYF.